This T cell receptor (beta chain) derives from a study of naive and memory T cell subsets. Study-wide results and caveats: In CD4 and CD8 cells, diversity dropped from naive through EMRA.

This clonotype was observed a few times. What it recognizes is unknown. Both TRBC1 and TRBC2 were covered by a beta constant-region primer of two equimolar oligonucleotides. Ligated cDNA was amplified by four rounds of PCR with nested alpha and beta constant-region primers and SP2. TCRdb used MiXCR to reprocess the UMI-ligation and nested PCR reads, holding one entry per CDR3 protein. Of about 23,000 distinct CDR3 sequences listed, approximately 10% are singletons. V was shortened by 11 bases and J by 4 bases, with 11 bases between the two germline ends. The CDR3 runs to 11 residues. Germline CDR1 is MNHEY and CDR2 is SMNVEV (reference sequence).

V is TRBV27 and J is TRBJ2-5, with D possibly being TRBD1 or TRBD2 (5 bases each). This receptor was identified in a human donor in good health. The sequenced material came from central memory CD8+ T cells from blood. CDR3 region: CAEHGAETQYF. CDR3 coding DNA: TGTGCCGAACACGGGGCAGAGACCCAGTACTTC.